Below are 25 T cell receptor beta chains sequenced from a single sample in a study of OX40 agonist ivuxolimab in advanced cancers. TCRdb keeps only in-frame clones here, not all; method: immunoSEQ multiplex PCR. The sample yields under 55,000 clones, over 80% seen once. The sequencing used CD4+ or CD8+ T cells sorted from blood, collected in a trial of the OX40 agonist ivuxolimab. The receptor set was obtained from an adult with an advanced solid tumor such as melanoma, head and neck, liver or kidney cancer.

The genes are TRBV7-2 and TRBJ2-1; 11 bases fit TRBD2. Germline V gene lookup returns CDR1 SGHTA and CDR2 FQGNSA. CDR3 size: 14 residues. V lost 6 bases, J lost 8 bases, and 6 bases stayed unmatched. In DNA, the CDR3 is TGTGCCAGCAGTTTCCAGACTAGCGGGGATGAGCAGTTCTTC. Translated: CASSFQTSGDEQFF.

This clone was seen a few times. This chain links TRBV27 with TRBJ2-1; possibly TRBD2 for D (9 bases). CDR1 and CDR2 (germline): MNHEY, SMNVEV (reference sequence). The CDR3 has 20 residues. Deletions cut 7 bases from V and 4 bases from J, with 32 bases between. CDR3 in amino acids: CASKPRTGHRGAGGYNEQFF. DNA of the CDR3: TGTGCCAGCAAACCCCGGACAGGGCATAGGGGAGCGGGAGGATACAATGAGCAGTTCTTC.

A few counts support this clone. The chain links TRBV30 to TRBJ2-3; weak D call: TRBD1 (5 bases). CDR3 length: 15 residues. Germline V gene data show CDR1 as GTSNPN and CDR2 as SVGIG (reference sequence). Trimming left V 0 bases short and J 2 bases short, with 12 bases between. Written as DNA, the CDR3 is TGTGCCTGGAGTGTACAAGACAGAAACACAGATACGCAGTATTTT. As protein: CAWSVQDRNTDTQYF.

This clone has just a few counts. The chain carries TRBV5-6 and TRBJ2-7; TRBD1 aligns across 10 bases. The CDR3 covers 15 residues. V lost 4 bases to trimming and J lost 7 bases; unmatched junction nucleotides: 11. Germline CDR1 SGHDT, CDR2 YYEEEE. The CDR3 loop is CASSAPGQGHREQYV. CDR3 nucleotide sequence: TGTGCCAGCAGCGCCCCGGGACAGGGGCATCGGGAGCAGTACGTC.

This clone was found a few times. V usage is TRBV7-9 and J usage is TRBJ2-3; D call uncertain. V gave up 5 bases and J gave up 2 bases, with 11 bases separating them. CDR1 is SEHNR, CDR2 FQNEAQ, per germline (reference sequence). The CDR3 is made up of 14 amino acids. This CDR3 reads CASSPSATTDTQYF. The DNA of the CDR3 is TGTGCCAGCAGCCCCAGCGCAACCACAGATACGCAGTATTTT. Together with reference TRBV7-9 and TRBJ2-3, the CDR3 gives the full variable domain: DTGVSQNPRHKITKRGQNVTFRCDPISEHNRLYWYRQTLGQGPEFLTYFQNEAQLEKSRLLSDRFSAERPKGSFSTLEIQRTEQGDSAMYLCASSPSATTDTQYFGPGTRLTVL.

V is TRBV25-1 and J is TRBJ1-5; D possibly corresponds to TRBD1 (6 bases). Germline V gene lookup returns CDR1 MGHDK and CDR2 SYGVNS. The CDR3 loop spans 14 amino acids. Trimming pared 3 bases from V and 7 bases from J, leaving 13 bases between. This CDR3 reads CASSDTGRDQPQHF. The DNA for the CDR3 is TGTGCCAGCAGTGACACAGGGCGTGACCAGCCCCAGCATTTT.

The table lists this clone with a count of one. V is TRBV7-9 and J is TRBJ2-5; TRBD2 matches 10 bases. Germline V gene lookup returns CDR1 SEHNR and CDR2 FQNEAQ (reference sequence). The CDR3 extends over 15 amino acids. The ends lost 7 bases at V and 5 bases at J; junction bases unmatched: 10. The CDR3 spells CASTPVAGGAETQYF. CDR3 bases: TGTGCCAGCACCCCCGTAGCGGGGGGTGCGGAGACCCAGTACTTC.

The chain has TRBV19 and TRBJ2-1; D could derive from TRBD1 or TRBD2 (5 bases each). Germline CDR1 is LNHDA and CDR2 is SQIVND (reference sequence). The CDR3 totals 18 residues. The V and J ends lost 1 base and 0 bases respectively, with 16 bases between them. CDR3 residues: CASSIVPPGLISYNEQFF. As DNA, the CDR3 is TGTGCCAGTAGTATAGTACCTCCGGGGCTTATCTCCTACAATGAGCAGTTCTTC. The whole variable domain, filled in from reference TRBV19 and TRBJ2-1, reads DGGITQSPKYLFRKEGQNVTLSCEQNLNHDAMYWYRQDPGQGLRLIYYSQIVNDFQKGDIAEGYSVSREKKESFPLTVTSAQKNPTAFYLCASSIVPPGLISYNEQFFGPGTRLTVL.

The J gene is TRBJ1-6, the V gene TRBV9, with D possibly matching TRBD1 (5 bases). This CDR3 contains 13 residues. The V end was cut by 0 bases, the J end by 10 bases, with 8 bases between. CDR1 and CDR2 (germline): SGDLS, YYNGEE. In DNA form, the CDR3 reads TGTGCCAGCAGCGTAGAGGGACGATCACCCCTCCACTTT. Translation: CASSVEGRSPLHF.

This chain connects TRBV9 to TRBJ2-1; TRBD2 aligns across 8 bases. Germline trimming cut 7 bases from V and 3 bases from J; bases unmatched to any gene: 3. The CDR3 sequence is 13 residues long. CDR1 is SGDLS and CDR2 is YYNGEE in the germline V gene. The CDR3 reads CASGTSGYNEQFF. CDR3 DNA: TGTGCCAGCGGAACTAGCGGCTACAATGAGCAGTTCTTC.

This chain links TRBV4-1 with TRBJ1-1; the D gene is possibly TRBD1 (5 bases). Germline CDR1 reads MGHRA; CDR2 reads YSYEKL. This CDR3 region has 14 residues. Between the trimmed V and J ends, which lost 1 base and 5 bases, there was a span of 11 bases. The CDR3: CASSQGVGGTEAFF. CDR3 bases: TGCGCCAGCAGCCAAGGGGTCGGGGGGACTGAAGCTTTCTTT.

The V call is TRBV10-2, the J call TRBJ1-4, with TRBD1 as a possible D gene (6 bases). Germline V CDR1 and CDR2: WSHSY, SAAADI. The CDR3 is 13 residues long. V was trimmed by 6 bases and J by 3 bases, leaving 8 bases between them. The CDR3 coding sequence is TGCGCCAGCAGGGACAGAGCTAATGAAAAACTGTTTTTT. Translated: CASRDRANEKLFF.

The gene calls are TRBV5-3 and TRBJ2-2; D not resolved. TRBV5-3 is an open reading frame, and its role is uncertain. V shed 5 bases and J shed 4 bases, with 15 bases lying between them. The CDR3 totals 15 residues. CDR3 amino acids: CARRGRRMVTGELFF. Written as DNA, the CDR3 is TGTGCCAGAAGGGGTAGGAGAATGGTCACCGGGGAGCTGTTTTTT.

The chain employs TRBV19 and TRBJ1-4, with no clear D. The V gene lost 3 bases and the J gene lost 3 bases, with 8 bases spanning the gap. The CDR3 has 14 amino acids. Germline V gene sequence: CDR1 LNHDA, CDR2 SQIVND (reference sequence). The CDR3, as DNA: TGTGCCAGTAGTATTTGGACTGCTAATGAAAAACTGTTTTTT. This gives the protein CASSIWTANEKLFF.

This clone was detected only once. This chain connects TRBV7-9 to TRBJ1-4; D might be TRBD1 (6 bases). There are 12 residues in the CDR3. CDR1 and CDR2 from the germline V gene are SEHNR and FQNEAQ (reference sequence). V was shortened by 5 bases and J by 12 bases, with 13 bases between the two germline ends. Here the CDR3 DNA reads TGTGCCAGCAGCCGGTTGGACAGAGAACTGTTTTTT. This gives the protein CASSRLDRELFF. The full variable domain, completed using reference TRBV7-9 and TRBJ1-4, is DTGVSQNPRHKITKRGQNVTFRCDPISEHNRLYWYRQTLGQGPEFLTYFQNEAQLEKSRLLSDRFSAERPKGSFSTLEIQRTEQGDSAMYLCASSRLDRELFFGSGTQLSVL.

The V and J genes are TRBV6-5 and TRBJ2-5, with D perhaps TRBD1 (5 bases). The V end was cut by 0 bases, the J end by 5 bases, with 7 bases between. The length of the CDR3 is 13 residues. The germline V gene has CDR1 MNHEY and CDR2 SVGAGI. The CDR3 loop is CASSYSAGETQYF. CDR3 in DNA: TGTGCCAGCAGTTACTCGGCAGGGGAGACCCAGTACTTC.

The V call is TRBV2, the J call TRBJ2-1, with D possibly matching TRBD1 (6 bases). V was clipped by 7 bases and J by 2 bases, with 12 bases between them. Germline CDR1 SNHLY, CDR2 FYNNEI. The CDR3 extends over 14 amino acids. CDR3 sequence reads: CASNPTGPYNEQFF. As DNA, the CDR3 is TGTGCCAGCAACCCGACAGGACCCTACAATGAGCAGTTCTTC. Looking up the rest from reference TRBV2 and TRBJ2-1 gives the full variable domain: EPEVTQTPSHQVTQMGQEVILRCVPISNHLYFYWYRQILGQKVEFLVSFYNNEISEKSEIFDDQFSVERPDGSNFTLKIRSTKLEDSAMYFCASNPTGPYNEQFFGPGTRLTVL.

CDR3 loop: CASKGPRGQGFETNEKLFF. The CDR3, as DNA: TGTGCCAGCAAGGGACCAAGGGGACAGGGGTTCGAAACTAATGAAAAACTGTTTTTT. The genes are TRBV28 and TRBJ1-4; the match to TRBD1 covers 10 bases. The CDR3 is 19 residues long. J was trimmed by 1 base and V by 7 bases; bases with no gene match: 15. The germline gives CDR1 MDHEN, CDR2 SYDVKM. The full variable domain, rest sourced from reference TRBV28 and TRBJ1-4, is DVKVTQSSRYLVKRTGEKVFLECVQDMDHENMFWYRQDPGLGLRLIYFSYDVKMKEKGDIPEGYSVSREKKERFSLILESASTNQTSMYLCASKGPRGQGFETNEKLFFGSGTQLSVL.

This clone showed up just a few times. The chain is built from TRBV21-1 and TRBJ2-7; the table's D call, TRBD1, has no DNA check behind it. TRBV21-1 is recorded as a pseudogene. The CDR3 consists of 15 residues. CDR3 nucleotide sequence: TGTGCCAGCAGCTTAGAGGGACACCCGCGTGACGAGCAGTACGTC. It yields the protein CASSLEGHPRDEQYV.

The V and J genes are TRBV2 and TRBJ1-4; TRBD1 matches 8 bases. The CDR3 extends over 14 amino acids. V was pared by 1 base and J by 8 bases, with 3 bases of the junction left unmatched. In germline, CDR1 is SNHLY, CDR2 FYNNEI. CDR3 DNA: TGTGCCAGCAGTGAAGGGACAGGGAGGGAAAAACTGTTTTTT. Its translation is CASSEGTGREKLFF.

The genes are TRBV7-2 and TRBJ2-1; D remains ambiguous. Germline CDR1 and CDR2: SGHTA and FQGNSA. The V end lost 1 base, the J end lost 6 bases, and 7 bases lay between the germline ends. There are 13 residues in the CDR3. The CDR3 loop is CASSLGVFNEQFF. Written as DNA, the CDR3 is TGTGCCAGCAGCTTAGGAGTTTTCAATGAGCAGTTCTTC. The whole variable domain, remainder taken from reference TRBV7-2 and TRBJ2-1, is GAGVSQSPSNKVTEKGKDVELRCDPISGHTALYWYRQSLGQGLEFLIYFQGNSAPDKSGLPSDRFSAERTGGSVSTLTIQRTQQEDSAVYLCASSLGVFNEQFFGPGTRLTVL.

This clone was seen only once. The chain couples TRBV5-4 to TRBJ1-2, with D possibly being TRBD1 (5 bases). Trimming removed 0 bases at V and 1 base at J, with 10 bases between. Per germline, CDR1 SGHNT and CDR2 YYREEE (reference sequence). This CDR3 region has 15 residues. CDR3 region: CASSLGGEFNYGYTF. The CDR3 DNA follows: TGTGCCAGCAGCTTGGGAGGGGAATTTAACTATGGCTACACCTTC.

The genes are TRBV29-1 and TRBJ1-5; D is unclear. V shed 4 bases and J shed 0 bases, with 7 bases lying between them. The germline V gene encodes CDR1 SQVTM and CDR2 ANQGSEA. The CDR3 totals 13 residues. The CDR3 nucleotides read TGCAGCGTTGCTGGGGATAGCAATCAGCCCCAGCATTTT. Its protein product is CSVAGDSNQPQHF.

The CDR3 region is CASSIQLRNNSPLHF. CDR3 DNA: TGTGCCAGTAGTATCCAGCTTCGGAATAATTCACCCCTCCACTTT. The chain joins TRBV19 to TRBJ1-6; D is unclear. V lost 3 bases to trimming and J lost 5 bases, with 11 bases between them. This CDR3 spans 15 amino acids. The V gene's germline CDR1 is LNHDA and CDR2 SQIVND (reference sequence).

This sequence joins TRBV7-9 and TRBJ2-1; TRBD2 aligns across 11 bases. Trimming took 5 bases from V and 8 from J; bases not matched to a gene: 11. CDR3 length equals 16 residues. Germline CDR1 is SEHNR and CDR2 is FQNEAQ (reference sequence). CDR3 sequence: CASSLGTSGKVDEQFF. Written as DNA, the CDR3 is TGTGCCAGCAGCCTGGGGACTAGCGGTAAGGTCGATGAGCAGTTCTTC.